What follows are 26 T cell receptor beta chains derived from one specimen sequenced in a study of cytomegalovirus exposure and HLA in healthy donors. 13 Jbeta primers and 60 Vbeta primers were used for the PCR. Clones were read by immunoSEQ multiplex PCR, and TCRdb kept only the in-frame ones, dropping some. In the table there are about 180,000 clones, around 77% of which are singletons. The sample consisted of PBMCs. The receptor source for this set is a man aged 60 to 75 in good health and CMV-seronegative.

The chain has TRBV10-3 and TRBJ2-7; D is ambiguous. The V end was cut by 4 bases, the J end by 2 bases, with 6 bases between. Per germline, CDR1 ENHRY and CDR2 SYGVKD. This CDR3 has 12 amino acids. CDR3 nucleotide sequence: TGTGCCATCAGTGGTGGAGCCTACGAGCAGTACTTC. Translated, it gives CAISGGAYEQYF.

V and J are TRBV18 and TRBJ2-7, with TRBD1 matching over 8 bases. The germline gives CDR1 KGHSH, CDR2 LQKENI. CDR3 length: 17 amino acids. V trimming: 3 bases; J trimming: 4 bases; junction bases outside the gene matches: 14. CDR3 sequence (DNA): TGTGCCAGCTCACCGGGCCGGGACAGGCCCGGGGGTTACGAGCAGTACTTC. Translated: CASSPGRDRPGGYEQYF. Variable domain in full (rest from reference TRBV18 and TRBJ2-7): NAGVMQNPRHLVRRRGQEARLRCSPMKGHSHVYWYRQLPEEGLKFMVYLQKENIIDESGMPKERFSAEFPKEGPSILRIQQVVRGDSAAYFCASSPGRDRPGGYEQYFGPGTRLTVT.

V usage is TRBV14 and J usage is TRBJ1-2; D is perhaps TRBD1 (6 bases). Trimming shortened V by 5 bases and J by 5 bases, and 18 bases separated the two germline ends. Germline V gene lookup returns CDR1 SGHDN and CDR2 FVKESK. The CDR3 loop spans 15 amino acids. CDR3 residues: CASSYEQGVGYGYTF. CDR3 DNA sequence: TGTGCCAGCAGCTACGAACAGGGAGTTGGTTATGGCTACACCTTC.

V and J are TRBV7-3 and TRBJ2-5; the match to TRBD1 covers 10 bases. CDR1 is SGHTA and CDR2 is FQGTGA in the germline V gene. The CDR3 contains 14 residues. The V gene end was trimmed by 5 bases and the J gene end by 5 bases; junction bases not matched to a gene: 5. This chain's CDR3 is CASSRQGAGETQYF. The CDR3 nucleotides are TGTGCCAGCAGCCGACAGGGGGCCGGGGAGACCCAGTACTTC.

This clone was observed once. This chain connects TRBV5-6 to TRBJ1-1; no clear D. This CDR3 spans 13 amino acids. CDR1 and CDR2 from the germline V gene are SGHDT and YYEEEE. Trimming pared 4 bases from V and 6 bases from J, leaving 13 bases between. In DNA form, the CDR3 reads TGTGCCAGCAGCCCGGGTATTAGTTCTGAAGCTTTCTTT. This sequence encodes CASSPGISSEAFF.

This clone has only a few counts. In DNA form, the CDR3 reads TGTGCCAGCAGCTTAGAGGGGCTCCAGGGGGATACGCAGTATTTT. Amino acids: CASSLEGLQGDTQYF. The rearrangement joins TRBV7-2 to TRBJ2-3; perhaps TRBD1 as D (6 bases). The V end was cut by 1 base, the J end by 6 bases, with 14 bases between. The germline gives CDR1 SGHTA, CDR2 FQGNSA. This CDR3 is built from 15 residues.

The chain uses TRBV4-2 and TRBJ2-1; 9 nucleotides agree with TRBD1. CDR1 is LGHNA and CDR2 is YNFKEQ in the germline V gene. Losses at the gene ends were 3 bases for V and 4 bases for J; bases not matched to a gene: 10. CDR3 length equals 17 residues. The DNA for the CDR3 is TGTGCCAGCAGCCACTACCTGGACAGGGGAGAATACAATGAGCAGTTCTTC. It translates to CASSHYLDRGEYNEQFF.

The genes are TRBV28 and TRBJ2-7; possible D gene TRBD1, 5 bases. The CDR3 length is 13 residues. The germline CDR1 and CDR2 sequences are MDHEN and SYDVKM. Trimming removed 4 bases from V and 5 bases from J, with 12 bases in between. The CDR3 loop reads CASSSQGGHEQYF. The CDR3 bases are TGTGCCAGCAGTTCTCAGGGCGGACACGAGCAGTACTTC.

The genes are TRBV6-5 and TRBJ2-7; D uncertain. V gave up 4 bases and J gave up 0 bases, with 10 bases separating them. CDR3 length: 14 amino acids. Germline loops: CDR1 MNHEY, CDR2 SVGAGI. The DNA for the CDR3 is TGTGCCAGCAGTTCTGACACCGCCTCCTACGAGCAGTACTTC. Its translation is CASSSDTASYEQYF.

DNA for the CDR3: TGTGCCAGCAGCGCCGCACAGGGGGCAAAGTTACCCGGGGAGCTGTTTTTT. Translation gives CASSAAQGAKLPGELFF. The rearrangement links TRBV9 to TRBJ2-2; TRBD1 matches at 9 bases. The ends lost 3 bases at V and 6 bases at J; junction bases unmatched: 12. Germline-derived CDR1 and CDR2 are SGDLS and YYNGEE. The CDR3 extends over 17 amino acids.

A single count supports this clone. This sequence joins TRBV5-1 and TRBJ2-7; weak D call: TRBD1 (6 bases). This CDR3 contains 15 residues. Germline values: CDR1 SGHRS, CDR2 YFSETQ. Trimming removed 4 bases at V and 2 bases at J, with 16 bases between. In nucleotides, the CDR3 is TGCGCCAGCAGCACCGGACAGTACGGTCCCTACGAGCAGTACTTC. Translating it yields CASSTGQYGPYEQYF.

The chain recombines TRBV29-1 with TRBJ1-1; TRBD1 agrees at 7 bases. The CDR3 extends over 15 amino acids. V was clipped by 2 bases and J by 5 bases; unmatched bases: 11. From germline, CDR1 is SQVTM and CDR2 ANQGSEA. In nucleotides, the CDR3 is TGCAGCGTTGAAAACCCGCAGGGGGTCGGGACTGAAGCTTTCTTT. This codes for CSVENPQGVGTEAFF.

The chain employs TRBV21-1 and TRBJ1-1; the table assigns TRBD1, which was not confirmed against the DNA. TRBV21-1 is deemed a pseudogene. This CDR3 spans 14 amino acids. The CDR3 sequence: CALTGGKFNTEAFF. For the CDR3, the DNA is TGTGCCCTGACAGGGGGCAAGTTTAACACTGAAGCTTTCTTT.

The chain employs TRBV18 and TRBJ1-1, with 8 bases matching TRBD1. J gave up 2 bases and V 4 bases, and 9 bases lay outside the gene matches. Germline-derived CDR1 and CDR2 are KGHSH and LQKENI. This CDR3 spans 16 amino acids. The CDR3 reads CASSQIPGTGNTEAFF. The CDR3 DNA follows: TGTGCCAGCTCACAAATCCCCGGGACAGGTAACACTGAAGCTTTCTTT.

This clone was detected only once. The chain employs TRBV6-5 and TRBJ1-2, with D unclear. The V end was cut by 4 bases, the J end by 4 bases, with 7 bases between. Germline lookup yields CDR1 MNHEY and CDR2 SVGAGI. This CDR3 has 12 residues. The CDR3, as DNA: TGTGCCAGCAGTTCTAGATTCTATGGCTACACCTTC. This sequence encodes CASSSRFYGYTF.

This sequence joins TRBV6-1 and TRBJ2-7; TRBD1 matches at 10 bases. V was pared by 10 bases and J by 4 bases, with 13 bases of the junction left unmatched. Germline CDR1 MNHNS, CDR2 SASEGT. The CDR3 spans 15 residues. For the CDR3, the DNA is TGTGCCACCCTACGGAAGGGGACAGGGGTGTACGAGCAGTACTTC. Amino acids: CATLRKGTGVYEQYF.

The chain joins TRBV5-6 to TRBJ1-4; 8 nucleotides match TRBD1. From germline, CDR1 is SGHDT and CDR2 YYEEEE. Trimming removed 0 bases from V and 8 bases from J; junction bases left unmatched: 6. This CDR3 is 15 amino acids long. The DNA for the CDR3 is TGTGCCAGCAGCTTGGACGGCAGGGGGCGGGAAAAACTGTTTTTT. Its translation: CASSLDGRGREKLFF.

The genes are TRBV9 and TRBJ1-1; tentative D call: TRBD1 (6 bases). V lost 0 bases and J lost 0, with 12 bases in between. This CDR3 spans 16 amino acids. Germline V gene sequence: CDR1 SGDLS, CDR2 YYNGEE. The CDR3 coding sequence is TGTGCCAGCAGCGTAGGCGGGGGGCTGGTGAACACTGAAGCTTTCTTT. Translating gives CASSVGGGLVNTEAFF.

The V gene is TRBV6-6, the J gene TRBJ2-7, with 10 bases lining up with TRBD1. J gave up 6 bases and V 7 bases, and 6 bases lay outside the gene matches. Germline CDR1 reads MNHNY; CDR2 reads SVGAGI (reference sequence). CDR3 length: 13 amino acids. This chain's CDR3 is CASKPGQGTEQYF. DNA for the CDR3: TGTGCCAGCAAACCGGGACAGGGGACCGAGCAGTACTTC.

The J gene is TRBJ1-1, the V gene TRBV11-2; the match to TRBD1 covers 8 bases. This CDR3 comprises 15 residues. The junction had 5 bases not matched to a gene; V was cut back by 5 bases and J by 0 bases. Germline CDR1 SGHAT, CDR2 FQNNGV. CDR3 amino acids: CASSLRTGMNTEAFF. The CDR3 coding sequence is TGTGCCAGCAGCCTCCGGACAGGGATGAACACTGAAGCTTTCTTT.

V gene TRBV19 combines with J gene TRBJ1-1; no clear D. The ends were cut back, 3 bases at V and 1 base at J, with 9 bases in the middle. Per germline, CDR1 LNHDA and CDR2 SQIVND (reference sequence). The CDR3 consists of 14 residues. The CDR3 sequence: CASSITAENTEAFF. In DNA form, the CDR3 reads TGTGCCAGTAGTATCACAGCAGAGAACACTGAAGCTTTCTTT.

This clone appeared a few times. The chain links TRBV27 to TRBJ1-5; D gene uncertain. The CDR3 covers 13 residues. CDR1 is MNHEY and CDR2 is SMNVEV in the germline V gene (reference sequence). V was pared by 6 bases and J by 1 base, with 7 bases between. CDR3 nucleotides: TGTGCCAGCAGCCCCTTGAGCAATCAGCCCCAGCATTTT. Protein sequence: CASSPLSNQPQHF.

This clone was counted only a few times. This chain joins TRBV28 and TRBJ1-1, with D possibly TRBD1 on 5 matching bases. Germline V gene sequence: CDR1 MDHEN, CDR2 SYDVKM. Trimming cost V 4 bases and J 0 bases, with 12 bases left between them. The CDR3 is made up of 15 amino acids. The CDR3 region has the DNA TGTGCCAGCAGTTCAATCCAGGGTCTGAACACTGAAGCTTTCTTT. Translation: CASSSIQGLNTEAFF.

CDR3 sequence (DNA): TGTGCCAGTAGTATAACAGGGGGCGCCGGCTACACCTTC. This encodes CASSITGGAGYTF. The chain links TRBV19 to TRBJ1-2; 9 bases fit TRBD1. The CDR3 consists of 13 residues. Unmatched junction bases numbered 3, after V lost 2 bases and J lost 8 bases. Germline assignment: CDR1 LNHDA and CDR2 SQIVND (reference sequence).

CDR3 in amino acids: CASTQGSGSGRSYNEQFF. CDR3 nucleotides: TGTGCCAGCACCCAGGGTAGCGGGAGCGGGCGCTCCTACAATGAGCAGTTCTTC. This chain connects TRBV9 to TRBJ2-1; 9 bases agree with TRBD2. Germline V gives CDR1 SGDLS, CDR2 YYNGEE. The ends lost 6 bases at V and 0 bases at J; junction bases unmatched: 13. The CDR3 covers 18 residues.

The CDR3 loop is CASTEAGGQETQYF. The CDR3 nucleotides read TGCGCCAGCACCGAGGCCGGGGGGCAAGAGACCCAGTACTTC. This chain connects TRBV5-1 to TRBJ2-5; 7 bases fit TRBD2. Germline values: CDR1 SGHRS, CDR2 YFSETQ. This CDR3 contains 14 residues. The J segment lost 2 bases and the V segment lost 6 bases, leaving 7 bases of the junction unmatched.